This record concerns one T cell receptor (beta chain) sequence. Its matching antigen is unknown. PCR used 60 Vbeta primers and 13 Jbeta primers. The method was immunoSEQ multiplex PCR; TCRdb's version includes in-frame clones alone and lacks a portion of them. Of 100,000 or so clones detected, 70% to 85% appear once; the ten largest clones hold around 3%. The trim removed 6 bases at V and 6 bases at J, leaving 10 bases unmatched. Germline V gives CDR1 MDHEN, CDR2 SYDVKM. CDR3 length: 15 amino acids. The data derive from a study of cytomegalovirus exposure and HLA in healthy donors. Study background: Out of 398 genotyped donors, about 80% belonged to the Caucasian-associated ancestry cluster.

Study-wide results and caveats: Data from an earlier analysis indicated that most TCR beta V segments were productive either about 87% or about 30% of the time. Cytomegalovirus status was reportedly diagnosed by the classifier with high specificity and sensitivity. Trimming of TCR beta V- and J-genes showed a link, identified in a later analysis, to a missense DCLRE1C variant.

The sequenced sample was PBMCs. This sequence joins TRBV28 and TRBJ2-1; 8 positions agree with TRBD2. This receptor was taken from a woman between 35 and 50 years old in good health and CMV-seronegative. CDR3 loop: CASRRSLTSANEQFF. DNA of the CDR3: TGTGCCAGCAGGCGAAGCCTGACTAGCGCCAATGAGCAGTTCTTC. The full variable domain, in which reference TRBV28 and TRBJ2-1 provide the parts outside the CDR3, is DVKVTQSSRYLVKRTGEKVFLECVQDMDHENMFWYRQDPGLGLRLIYFSYDVKMKEKGDIPEGYSVSREKKERFSLILESASTNQTSMYLCASRRSLTSANEQFFGPGTRLTVL.